The present T cell receptor (beta chain) was sequenced within a study of response to subunit inactivated influenza vaccine. TCRdb reprocessed the RT-PCR reads via MiXCR and lists one record per CDR3 protein. The repertoire holds just over 300,000 distinct CDR3 sequences, with 20% to 25% as singletons. This CDR3 spans 16 amino acids. In germline, CDR1 is MNHNS, CDR2 SASEGT. J gave up 4 bases and V 8 bases, and 6 bases lay outside the gene matches. This clonotype was observed a handful of times. The antigen is not known. Overall study results and limits: Authors suggested seasonal influenza vaccinations each recruit few new T cells.

This receptor was taken from a man aged 45 to 75 who received an inactivated influenza vaccine. The chain employs TRBV6-1 and TRBJ2-2; 14 bases align to TRBD2. The specimen was PBMCs from blood, collected about 20 months after vaccination. The CDR3 sequence is CASRPGLAGATGELFF. The CDR3 DNA reads as TGTGCCAGCCGTCCGGGACTAGCGGGAGCCACCGGGGAGCTGTTTTTT.